These T cell receptor beta chains were read from a single sample in a study of T-cell memory formation after mild COVID-19. One entry per CDR3 protein results from TCRdb running MiXCR on the 5' RACE reads. The sample lists around 510,000 distinct CDR3 sequences, less than 25% occurring once. The sample comprised PBMCs or a T cell subset sorted from them (not recorded which). The receptor set was obtained from an adult woman who had mild COVID-19 (a few samples of this study predate the infection). Cell type and time point are not known. CDR3s include the opening cysteine and the closing phenylalanine or tryptophan. A D gene is named only where the DNA matches it firmly. Clone size is shown for a subset of rows, as once, few, many or a class of expanded clone.

V	J	D	size	length	CDR3	DNA
TRBV7-2	TRBJ1-5	.	many	12	CASSLLNQPQHF	TGTGCCAGCAGCTTACTAAATCAGCCCCAGCATTTT
TRBV30	TRBJ2-1	.	few	14	CAWSLTSTYNEQFF	TGTGCCTGGAGTTTGACTAGTACCTACAATGAGCAGTTCTTC
TRBV4-2	TRBJ1-2	.	.	15	CASSQDRNENYGYTF	TGTGCCAGCAGCCAAGATCGGAACGAAAACTATGGCTACACCTTC
TRBV5-1	TRBJ2-5	TRBD1	few	15	CASSAGQGLTETQYF	TGCGCCAGCAGCGCGGGACAGGGTTTGACGGAGACCCAGTACTTC
TRBV4-1	TRBJ2-2	.	.	15	CASSSGLRNTGELFF	TGCGCCAGCAGCTCTGGACTCAGGAACACCGGGGAGCTGTTTTTT
TRBV5-4	TRBJ1-6	TRBD1	few	15	CASSLTGDVYSPLHF	TGTGCCAGCAGCCTGACAGGGGATGTTTATTCACCCCTCCACTTT
TRBV7-2	TRBJ1-2	.	.	16	CASRLGGPRANYGYTF	TGTGCCAGCAGATTAGGGGGGCCGCGAGCTAACTATGGCTACACCTTC
TRBV7-2	TRBJ1-1	.	few	15	CASSLAPTGHTEAFF	TGTGCCAGCAGCTTAGCGCCTACAGGGCACACTGAAGCTTTCTTT
TRBV28	TRBJ2-7	TRBD2	.	15	CASSWVSGTPYEQYF	TGTGCCAGCAGTTGGGTTAGCGGGACGCCCTACGAGCAGTACTTC
TRBV27	TRBJ2-5	TRBD2	few	16	CASSPRGLAGGETQYF	TGTGCCAGCAGTCCCCGGGGACTAGCGGGAGGAGAGACCCAGTACTTC
TRBV9	TRBJ2-3	.	few	16	CASSVRAVGGADTQYF	TGTGCCAGCAGCGTGCGGGCGGTCGGAGGCGCAGATACGCAGTATTTT
TRBV20-1	TRBJ1-1	.	many	12	CSAREQTPWAFF	TGCAGTGCTAGAGAACAGACCCCTTGGGCTTTCTTT
TRBV20-1	TRBJ1-2	.	few	14	CSAPIRGAANGYTF	TGCAGTGCCCCGATTCGTGGGGCAGCTAATGGCTACACCTTC
TRBV5-5	TRBJ1-5	.	.	15	CASSWGTAGGQPQHF	TGTGCCAGCAGCTGGGGGACTGCGGGTGGACAGCCCCAGCATTTT
TRBV24-1	TRBJ1-2	.	.	14	CATSDPGRLVGYTF	TGTGCCACCAGTGACCCGGGACGATTGGTTGGCTACACCTTC
TRBV5-1	TRBJ2-5	.	.	13	CASSWGPQETQYF	TGCGCCAGCAGCTGGGGACCCCAAGAGACCCAGTACTTC
TRBV6-2/TRBV6-3	TRBJ2-5	TRBD2	.	17	CASSPSGRAGYWKTQYF	TGTGCCAGCAGTCCTAGCGGGAGAGCCGGTTATTGGAAGACCCAGTACTTC